These 5 T cell receptor beta chains were all obtained from the same sample, sequenced in a study of blood T cell repertoires in COVID-19. Some clones are missing from TCRdb's copy, which holds only in-frame ones; the method was immunoSEQ multiplex PCR. The data hold about 120,000 clones, with roughly 86% observed a single time. Specimen: peripheral blood. These receptors all come from a man aged 40-49 years with acute or convalescent COVID-19.

The CDR3 bases are TGCGCCAGCAGCTCCAGACTAGCGGGAGACGAGCAGTACTTC. This codes for CASSSRLAGDEQYF. This chain uses TRBV5-1 with TRBJ2-7, with TRBD2 identical over 12 bases. J was trimmed by 5 bases and V by 3 bases; bases with no gene match: 3. The CDR3 is 14 residues long. The germline V gene encodes CDR1 SGHRS and CDR2 YFSETQ.

This rearrangement joins TRBV7-9 to TRBJ2-7, with 9 positions matching TRBD1. The junction had 6 bases not matched to a gene; V was cut back by 7 bases and J by 5 bases. Per germline, CDR1 SEHNR and CDR2 FQNEAQ (reference sequence). The CDR3 extends over 13 amino acids. CDR3 bases: TGTGCCAGCACATCCACAGGGGGCCACGAGCAGTACTTC. Its translation is CASTSTGGHEQYF.

The chain combines TRBV5-1 with TRBJ2-2; TRBD1 agrees at 9 bases. CDR1 and CDR2 from the germline V gene are SGHRS and YFSETQ. Trimming removed 6 bases from V and 5 bases from J; junction bases left unmatched: 5. The CDR3 is 14 amino acids. The DNA of the CDR3 is TGCGCCAGCACGGGGACAGGGATAACCGGGGAGCTGTTTTTT. It is translated as CASTGTGITGELFF. Using reference TRBV5-1 and TRBJ2-2 for the parts outside the CDR3, the full variable domain is KAGVTQTPRYLIKTRGQQVTLSCSPISGHRSVSWYQQTPGQGLQFLFEYFSETQRNKGNFPGRFSGRQFSNSRSEMNVSTLELGDSALYLCASTGTGITGELFFGEGSRLTVL.

This chain links TRBV9 with TRBJ2-5; 7 nucleotides align to TRBD1. From germline, CDR1 is SGDLS and CDR2 YYNGEE. Unmatched junction bases numbered 9, after V lost 2 bases and J lost 5 bases. This CDR3 spans 15 amino acids. The CDR3 loop reads CASSVETGLSETQYF. CDR3 sequence (DNA): TGTGCCAGCAGCGTCGAGACAGGGCTGTCGGAGACCCAGTACTTC. Full variable domain (outside the CDR3, taken from reference TRBV9 and TRBJ2-5): DSGVTQTPKHLITATGQRVTLRCSPRSGDLSVYWYQQSLDQGLQFLIQYYNGEERAKGNILERFSAQQFPDLHSELNLSSLELGDSALYFCASSVETGLSETQYFGPGTRLLVL.

V is TRBV30 and J is TRBJ1-2, with TRBD1 as a possible D gene (5 bases). V dropped 5 bases and J dropped 7 bases, with 20 bases sitting between them. The germline CDR1 and CDR2 sequences are GTSNPN and SVGIG (reference sequence). The CDR3 runs 14 residues. The CDR3 here is CAWALGVRGGGYTF. The CDR3 DNA follows: TGTGCCTGGGCCCTTGGAGTAAGGGGTGGTGGCTACACCTTC. Full variable domain (rest looked up from reference TRBV30 and TRBJ1-2): SQTIHQWPATLVQPVGSPLSLECTVEGTSNPNLYWYRQAAGRGLQLLFYSVGIGQISSEVPQNLSASRPQDRQFILSSKKLLLSDSGFYLCAWALGVRGGGYTFGSGTRLTVV.